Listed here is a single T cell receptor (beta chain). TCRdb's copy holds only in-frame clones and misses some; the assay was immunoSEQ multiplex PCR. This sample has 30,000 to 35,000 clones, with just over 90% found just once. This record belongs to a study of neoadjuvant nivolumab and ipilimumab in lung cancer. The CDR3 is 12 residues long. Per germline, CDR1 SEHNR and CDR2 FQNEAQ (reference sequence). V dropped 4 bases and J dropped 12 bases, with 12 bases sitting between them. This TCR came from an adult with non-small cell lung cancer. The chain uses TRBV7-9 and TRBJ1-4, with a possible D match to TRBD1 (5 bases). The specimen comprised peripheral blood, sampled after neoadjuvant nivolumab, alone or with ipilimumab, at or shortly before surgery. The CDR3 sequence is CASSSQGRELFF. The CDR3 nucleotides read TGTGCCAGCAGCTCCCAGGGACGGGAACTGTTTTTT.